This TCR beta chain was identified during a study of blood T cell repertoires in COVID-19. This clone was counted once. Sequencing was performed with immunoSEQ multiplex PCR; in TCRdb, only in-frame clones are kept and a portion is missing. The data hold 270,000 or so clones, with 84% observed a single time. This clonotype was obtained from a human donor with COVID-19, enrolled during active disease. The donor label of this sample is uncertain. The sample was peripheral blood.

CDR3 nucleotide sequence: TGTGCCAGCAGTGATTTGGCCCGGGACGAGCAGTACTTC. It is translated as CASSDLARDEQYF. The V gene is TRBV6-1, the J gene TRBJ2-7; no reliable D call. Trimming cost V 3 bases and J 5 bases, with 11 bases left between them. Germline CDR1 MNHNS, CDR2 SASEGT. The CDR3 loop spans 13 amino acids.